This TCR beta chain is drawn from a study of T cells in localized non-small cell lung cancer. This clone was seen more than once but under ten times. Assay used: immunoSEQ multiplex PCR; TCRdb lists only in-frame clones, some missing. The sample has thousands of clones; approximately 30% are singletons. Trimming cost V 4 bases and J 1 base, with 17 bases left between them. Looked up from germline, CDR1 is MDHEN and CDR2 is SYDVKM. The CDR3 sequence is 18 residues long. The sequence came from a male donor aged 60 or older with stage III lung adenocarcinoma. The gene calls are TRBV28 and TRBJ2-6; the D gene is possibly TRBD2 (6 bases). The sequencing used normal lung tissue next to the tumor, collected before any cancer treatment. In nucleotides, the CDR3 is TGTGCCAGCAGTTCCACGGGACTCTCTTTTTCTGGGGCCAACGTCCTGACTTTC. It is translated as CASSSTGLSFSGANVLTF.